This T cell receptor beta chain was observed in a study of blood T cell repertoires in COVID-19. For the study at large: The origin of the acute and convalescent COVID-19 samples was the United States, Italy and Spain.

The CDR3 contains 16 residues. Germline CDR1 reads SEHNR; CDR2 reads FQNEAQ (reference sequence). J was trimmed by 2 bases and V by 5 bases; bases with no gene match: 8. Per the original data handling: Estimates of nucleated cell counts were drawn from the amplification of reference gene primers. Generated by immunoSEQ multiplex PCR, the TCRdb table keeps only in-frame clones and is missing some. Clonal size and the V and J genes are those of that table, whereas D and trimming came from the DNA. This table holds hundreds of thousands of clones, 90% found once. Symptom resolution, clearance, or two negative PCRs marked the recovered donors of Cohort 3.

V usage is TRBV7-9 and J usage is TRBJ2-1; 8 nucleotides match TRBD1. Sequenced input: PBMCs or T cells enriched from blood (not recorded which). The sequence came from a man in his 60s who had recovered from COVID-19. In nucleotides, the CDR3 is TGTGCCAGCAGCCCATGGACAGGGAAAACCTACAATGAGCAGTTCTTC. Residues: CASSPWTGKTYNEQFF. Based on the CDR3 plus reference TRBV7-9 and TRBJ2-1, the full variable domain is DTGVSQNPRHKITKRGQNVTFRCDPISEHNRLYWYRQTLGQGPEFLTYFQNEAQLEKSRLLSDRFSAERPKGSFSTLEIQRTEQGDSAMYLCASSPWTGKTYNEQFFGPGTRLTVL.